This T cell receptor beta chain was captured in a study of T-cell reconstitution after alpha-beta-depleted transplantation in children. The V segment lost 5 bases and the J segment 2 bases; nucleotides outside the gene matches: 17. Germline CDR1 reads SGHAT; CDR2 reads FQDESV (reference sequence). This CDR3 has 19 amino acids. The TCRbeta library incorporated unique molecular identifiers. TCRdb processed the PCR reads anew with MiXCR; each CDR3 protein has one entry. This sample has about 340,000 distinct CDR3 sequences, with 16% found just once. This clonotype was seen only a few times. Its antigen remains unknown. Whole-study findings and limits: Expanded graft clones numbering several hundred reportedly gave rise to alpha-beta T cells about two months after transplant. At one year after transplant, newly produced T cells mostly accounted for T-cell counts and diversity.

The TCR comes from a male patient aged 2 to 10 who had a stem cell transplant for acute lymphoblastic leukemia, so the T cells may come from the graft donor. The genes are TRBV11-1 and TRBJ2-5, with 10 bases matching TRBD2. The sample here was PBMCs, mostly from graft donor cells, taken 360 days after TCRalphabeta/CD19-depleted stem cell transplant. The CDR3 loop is CASSPPWDASGSGQETQYF. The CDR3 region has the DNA TGTGCCAGCAGCCCCCCTTGGGACGCTAGCGGGAGCGGTCAAGAGACCCAGTACTTC.